This T cell receptor beta chain comes out of a study of shared clonotypes between healthy human individuals. Study-wide findings and caveats: Among the subsets, naive ones generally showed larger estimated richness than memory ones. Naive CD4 clonotypes overlapped across a handful of donors at about 5%.

As regards this clone: Its antigen is unknown.

The germline gives CDR1 SGHRS, CDR2 YFSETQ. This CDR3 contains 16 residues. V was pared by 1 base and J by 0 bases, with 11 bases between. The study ran the assay at deep level. Only in-frame clones appear in the TCRdb table, and some are missing; sequencing was by immunoSEQ multiplex PCR. Here the sample spans approximately 1,500,000 clones, approximately 97% being singletons. Sequences were obtained from naive CD4+ T cells sorted from blood. As for subset: CD45RA+ positively selected. The rearrangement links TRBV5-1 to TRBJ2-1, with D perhaps matching TRBD2 (6 bases). The sequence came from a man aged 30 to 39 in good health. The chain's CDR3 is CASSLRETSSYNEQFF. Written as DNA, the CDR3 is TGCGCCAGCAGCTTGCGGGAGACAAGCTCCTACAATGAGCAGTTCTTC.